Listed here are 26 T cell receptor beta chains from one sample, sequenced in a study of glioma-infiltrating T cells after dendritic cell vaccination (dated by TCRdb to about 2016). The library was made by the immunoSEQ multiplex PCR assay. TCRdb limited this immuneACCESS table to in-frame rearrangements with V and J called. A share of clones is missing; checked studies link under half to unresolved V genes, and the rest is unexplained. In this sample the table shows around 89,000 clones, around 86% of which occur a single time. The ten biggest clones cover 15% to 19% of the sample. Material: blood, obtained before dendritic cell vaccination. Receptor source: a human donor with glioblastoma.

This sequence joins TRBV7-9 and TRBJ2-7; no clear D. This CDR3 has 15 residues. The germline V gene encodes CDR1 SEHNR and CDR2 FQNEAQ (reference sequence). Trimming took 5 bases from V and 6 from J, leaving 20 bases between them. This CDR3 is CASSPDRLKRSEQYF. The CDR3 DNA is TGTGCCAGCAGCCCCGACCGACTTAAGCGATCCGAGCAGTACTTC. The full variable domain, its missing parts supplied by reference TRBV7-9 and TRBJ2-7, is DTGVSQNPRHKITKRGQNVTFRCDPISEHNRLYWYRQTLGQGPEFLTYFQNEAQLEKSRLLSDRFSAERPKGSFSTLEIQRTEQGDSAMYLCASSPDRLKRSEQYFGPGTRLTVT.

The V and J genes are TRBV29-1 and TRBJ2-5, with TRBD1 matching over 9 bases. Germline trimming cut 3 bases from V and 1 base from J; bases unmatched to any gene: 12. Germline assignment: CDR1 SQVTM and CDR2 ANQGSEA. CDR3 length: 17 residues. The CDR3 spells CSVEGQGQGSAQETQYF. The CDR3 DNA is TGCAGCGTTGAGGGCCAAGGACAGGGGTCGGCCCAAGAGACCCAGTACTTC.

The rearrangement joins TRBV7-6 to TRBJ1-5; possible D gene TRBD1, 5 bases. Germline V gene sequence: CDR1 SGHVS, CDR2 FNYEAQ. The CDR3 is made up of 16 amino acids. With 5 bases removed from V and 1 base from J, the gap between germline ends came to 15 bases. The CDR3 sequence is CASSLRPGWSNQPQHF. CDR3 in DNA: TGTGCCAGCAGCCTTAGGCCAGGGTGGAGCAATCAGCCCCAGCATTTT.

In nucleotides, the CDR3 is TGTGCCAGCAGCCAAGTTGTCGGGGGGCCCTCCTACGAGCAGTACTTC. Its translation is CASSQVVGGPSYEQYF. This chain connects TRBV14 to TRBJ2-7; TRBD2 is a possible D gene (7 bases). The CDR3 length is 16 residues. Germline CDR1 reads SGHDN; CDR2 reads FVKESK. V was clipped by 1 base and J by 0 bases, with 13 bases between them.

This chain uses TRBV4-1 with TRBJ2-1; D is unresolved. The CDR3 covers 15 residues. Trimming removed 0 bases at V and 10 bases at J, with 16 bases between. Germline V gene data show CDR1 as MGHRA and CDR2 as YSYEKL. CDR3 region: CASSQDEANLWEQFF. The CDR3 region has the DNA TGCGCCAGCAGCCAAGATGAGGCGAATCTTTGGGAGCAGTTCTTC.

The count of this clone is one. The rearrangement uses TRBV6-5 and TRBJ1-6; 10 bases map to TRBD1. J was trimmed by 8 bases and V by 5 bases; bases with no gene match: 3. The length of the CDR3 is 14 residues. The germline gives CDR1 MNHEY, CDR2 SVGAGI. CDR3 coding DNA: TGTGCCAGCAGTCGAGGACAGGGGGATTCACCCCTCCACTTT. It yields the protein CASSRGQGDSPLHF.

This clone was counted between two and nine times. This chain connects TRBV7-9 to TRBJ2-1, with 7 bases identical to TRBD1. The V gene's germline CDR1 is SEHNR and CDR2 FQNEAQ (reference sequence). The CDR3 covers 16 residues. Losses at the gene ends were 5 bases for V and 0 bases for J; bases not matched to a gene: 7. The CDR3 nucleotides are TGTGCCAGCAGCGGAACACAGGGGCACTCCTACAATGAGCAGTTCTTC. This sequence encodes CASSGTQGHSYNEQFF.

The chain uses TRBV6-6 and TRBJ1-2; D unresolved. Looked up from germline, CDR1 is MNHNY and CDR2 is SVGAGI (reference sequence). The CDR3 spans 13 residues. V shed 0 bases and J shed 4 bases, with 6 bases lying between them. The CDR3 reads CASSYSGSYGYTF. In DNA, the CDR3 is TGTGCCAGCAGTTACTCTGGGAGCTATGGCTACACCTTC.

J is TRBJ2-1 and V is TRBV2; 9 nucleotides line up with TRBD1. Per germline, CDR1 SNHLY and CDR2 FYNNEI. V lost 6 bases and J lost 8; bases outside the gene matches: 8. This CDR3 is built from 14 residues. The CDR3 loop reads CASRLTGGGYEQFF. CDR3 DNA sequence: TGTGCCAGCAGGTTGACAGGGGGAGGTTATGAGCAGTTCTTC.

V usage is TRBV9 and J usage is TRBJ2-3; no clear D. Trimming took off 0 bases at V and 5 bases at J, with 10 bases between the two ends. The germline CDR1 and CDR2 sequences are SGDLS and YYNGEE. This CDR3 region has 14 residues. This CDR3 reads CASSVEEALDTQYF. The CDR3 bases are TGTGCCAGCAGCGTAGAAGAGGCGTTAGATACGCAGTATTTT.

J is TRBJ2-3 and V is TRBV6-1, with a weak D call TRBD1 (5 bases). The CDR3 length is 15 residues. V was cut by 3 bases and J by 0 bases, with 10 bases left in between. CDR1 is MNHNS and CDR2 is SASEGT in the germline V gene. CDR3 nucleotides: TGTGCCAGCAGTGAGACAGCTTCTAGCACAGATACGCAGTATTTT. Its protein product is CASSETASSTDTQYF.

The chain uses TRBV6-5 and TRBJ1-2; D unresolved. Between the trimmed V and J ends, which lost 2 bases and 6 bases, there was a span of 7 bases. The CDR3 contains 12 residues. The germline gives CDR1 MNHEY, CDR2 SVGAGI. For the CDR3, the DNA is TGTGCCAGCAGTTACGCCGGGGATGGCTACACCTTC. It specifies CASSYAGDGYTF.

This chain joins TRBV29-1 and TRBJ2-3; no definite D call. Trimming removed 8 bases at V and 5 bases at J, with 8 bases between. This CDR3 region has 10 residues. Germline assignment: CDR1 SQVTM and CDR2 ANQGSEA. The DNA of the CDR3 is TGCAGCACAGTTGTAGATACGCAGTATTTT. Protein product: CSTVVDTQYF.

The chain combines TRBV9 with TRBJ2-5; weak D call: TRBD1 (5 bases). Trimming pared 4 bases from V and 1 base from J, leaving 17 bases between. The V gene's germline CDR1 is SGDLS and CDR2 YYNGEE. The CDR3 has 16 residues. CDR3 sequence reads: CASSPRDSRLQETQYF. CDR3 nucleotide sequence: TGTGCCAGCAGCCCCAGGGATAGTCGACTCCAAGAGACCCAGTACTTC.

This clone is a singleton in its sample. The V and J genes are TRBV18 and TRBJ1-5; 8 bases are a match to TRBD1. Germline lookup yields CDR1 KGHSH and CDR2 LQKENI. The CDR3 length is 15 residues. V trimming: 6 bases; J trimming: 0 bases; junction bases outside the gene matches: 4. In DNA form, the CDR3 reads TGTGCCAGCTCGCAGACAGGGGATAGCAATCAGCCCCAGCATTTT. It is translated as CASSQTGDSNQPQHF.

This clone was found a few times. The chain recombines TRBV2 with TRBJ2-7; D is ambiguous. This CDR3 is 12 amino acids long. Trimming removed 4 bases at V and 4 bases at J, with 8 bases between. Germline V gene sequence: CDR1 SNHLY, CDR2 FYNNEI. In DNA form, the CDR3 reads TGTGCCAGCAGTGTATCGGGTTACGAGCAGTACTTC. Protein: CASSVSGYEQYF.

The chain joins TRBV27 to TRBJ2-2; D is ambiguous. CDR1 is MNHEY, CDR2 SMNVEV, per germline (reference sequence). The CDR3 has 12 amino acids. The V and J ends lost 1 base and 8 bases respectively, with 5 bases between them. The CDR3 sequence: CASSLYMGELFF. CDR3 DNA sequence: TGTGCCAGCAGTTTATATATGGGGGAGCTGTTTTTT.

V usage is TRBV27 and J usage is TRBJ2-3; 7 bases are shared with TRBD1. The CDR3 covers 17 residues. Germline-derived CDR1 and CDR2 are MNHEY and SMNVEV (reference sequence). V lost 2 bases, J lost 1 base, and 9 bases stayed unmatched. For the CDR3, the DNA is TGTGCCAGCAGTTTACTGGACAGGACGGTTGGCACAGATACGCAGTATTTT. This gives the protein CASSLLDRTVGTDTQYF.

The chain carries TRBV6-5 and TRBJ2-7; TRBD1 matches 8 bases. Germline-derived CDR1 and CDR2 are MNHEY and SVGAGI. The CDR3 spans 14 residues. V shed 1 base and J 4 bases; nucleotides not matched to a gene: 3. The CDR3 is CASSYYRGEYEQYF. The CDR3 nucleotides read TGTGCCAGCAGTTACTACAGGGGGGAGTACGAGCAGTACTTC.

The V and J genes are TRBV6-5 and TRBJ1-5; a weak D match, TRBD1 (5 bases). V lost 7 bases to trimming and J lost 4 bases, with 11 bases between them. The V gene's germline CDR1 is MNHEY and CDR2 SVGAGI. CDR3 length: 13 residues. CDR3 in DNA: TGTGCCAGCACTAAAGGGGTAAATCAGCCCCAGCATTTT. This codes for CASTKGVNQPQHF.

The chain carries TRBV6-1 and TRBJ2-7, with 9 bases aligning to TRBD1. The CDR3 covers 14 residues. Trimming at V came to 8 bases and at J to 5 bases, leaving 10 bases not matched to a gene. Germline V gives CDR1 MNHNS, CDR2 SASEGT. The CDR3 sequence: CASAYDGTGNEQYF. CDR3 coding DNA: TGTGCCAGCGCTTATGACGGGACAGGGAACGAGCAGTACTTC.

The chain carries TRBV7-2 and TRBJ2-1; D might be TRBD1 (6 bases). Germline CDR1 and CDR2: SGHTA and FQGNSA. Trimming removed 1 base from V and 6 bases from J, with 22 bases in between. The length of the CDR3 is 18 residues. For the CDR3, the DNA is TGTGCCAGCAGCTTAGTCCTCGGAAAACAGGGTCTTGGCAATGAGCAGTTCTTC. It is translated as CASSLVLGKQGLGNEQFF. The full variable domain, with the rest looked up from reference TRBV7-2 and TRBJ2-1, is GAGVSQSPSNKVTEKGKDVELRCDPISGHTALYWYRQSLGQGLEFLIYFQGNSAPDKSGLPSDRFSAERTGGSVSTLTIQRTQQEDSAVYLCASSLVLGKQGLGNEQFFGPGTRLTVL.

The chain has TRBV7-9 and TRBJ2-5, with TRBD2 identical over 7 bases. Germline values: CDR1 SEHNR, CDR2 FQNEAQ (reference sequence). The ends lost 6 bases at V and 4 bases at J; junction bases unmatched: 11. The CDR3 is 15 amino acids. CDR3 amino acids: CASRELIGGRETQYF. The DNA for the CDR3 is TGTGCCAGCAGGGAGCTTATCGGCGGGAGAGAGACCCAGTACTTC.

This chain links TRBV2 with TRBJ2-1; 13 nucleotides line up with TRBD2. J gave up 16 bases and V 9 bases, and 6 bases lay outside the gene matches. This CDR3 comprises 11 residues. Germline CDR1 reads SNHLY; CDR2 reads FYNNEI. CDR3 sequence: CASATSGGTFF. The CDR3 DNA reads as TGTGCCAGTGCGACTAGCGGGGGGACATTCTTC.

The chain carries TRBV27 and TRBJ1-3; 7 nucleotides match TRBD1. After removal of 2 bases from V and 2 bases from J, the junction contained 0 bases not matched to a gene. The CDR3 is made up of 14 amino acids. Germline lookup yields CDR1 MNHEY and CDR2 SMNVEV (reference sequence). The CDR3 protein is CASSLQGAGNTIYF. DNA for the CDR3: TGTGCCAGCAGTTTACAGGGGGCTGGAAACACCATATATTTT.

The V gene is TRBV10-3, the J gene TRBJ2-5, with TRBD1 as a possible D gene (6 bases). The DNA matches TRBJ2-7 better at its end, which makes the J call doubtful. The germline V gene has CDR1 ENHRY and CDR2 SYGVKD. This CDR3 has 13 residues. CDR3 coding DNA: TGTGCCATCAGCTTGGACAGAAACTACGAGCAGTACTTC. This gives the protein CAISLDRNYEQYF.